A single sample gave rise to the 26 T cell receptor beta chains below, sequenced in a study of blood T cell repertoires in COVID-19. The assay was immunoSEQ multiplex PCR, and TCRdb's table has in-frame clones only and misses some. The sample records under 200,000 clones, around four fifths being singletons. The specimen sequenced was peripheral blood. All receptors derive from a woman in her forties with acute or convalescent COVID-19.

The rearrangement joins TRBV11-2 to TRBJ1-4; 8 positions match TRBD1. V lost 5 bases to trimming and J lost 5 bases; unmatched junction nucleotides: 7. Germline V gives CDR1 SGHAT, CDR2 FQNNGV. The CDR3 length is 15 residues. As DNA, the CDR3 is TGTGCCAGCAGCCGATACGGGACAGGCAATGAAAAACTGTTTTTT. It is translated as CASSRYGTGNEKLFF.

This rearrangement joins TRBV5-1 to TRBJ2-2, with D tentatively TRBD1 (5 bases). The CDR3 length is 15 residues. Trimming pared 7 bases from V and 3 bases from J, leaving 16 bases between. The germline V gene has CDR1 SGHRS and CDR2 YFSETQ. The CDR3 DNA follows: TGCGCCAGCTGGGGCACGGGCCTTTACACCGGGGAGCTGTTTTTT. Residues: CASWGTGLYTGELFF.

The chain joins TRBV4-1 to TRBJ1-2; D is uncertain. The length of the CDR3 is 16 residues. V lost 4 bases and J lost 8, with 23 bases in between. The germline V gene encodes CDR1 MGHRA and CDR2 YSYEKL. Here the CDR3 reads CASSPREGISYMGYTF. In nucleotides, the CDR3 is TGCGCCAGCAGCCCCCGGGAGGGCATATCGTATATGGGCTACACCTTC.

This chain uses TRBV15 with TRBJ1-2, with a weak D call TRBD1 (5 bases). V lost 0 bases and J 6 bases, leaving 17 bases between the germline ends. This CDR3 is built from 16 residues. CDR1 is LNHNV, CDR2 YYDKDF, per germline (reference sequence). CDR3 loop: CATSREGEGGADGYTF. In nucleotides, the CDR3 is TGTGCCACCAGCAGAGAAGGCGAGGGAGGGGCTGATGGCTACACCTTC.

The V call is TRBV3-1 (or the pseudogene TRBV3-2), the J call TRBJ2-1; 12 bases are shared with TRBD2. The CDR3 is made up of 18 amino acids. V lost 4 bases and J lost 0; bases outside the gene matches: 7. CDR1 LGHDT and CDR2 YNNKEL come from the germline V gene (reference sequence). CDR3 DNA: TGTGCCAGCAGCCCTCTAGCGGGGGGGCTAACCTCCTACAATGAGCAGTTCTTC. Its translation: CASSPLAGGLTSYNEQFF.

A few counts support this clone. This chain joins TRBV28 and TRBJ1-5; 7 nucleotides agree with TRBD1. Per germline, CDR1 MDHEN and CDR2 SYDVKM. The CDR3 totals 13 residues. J gave up 12 bases and V 6 bases, and 11 bases lay outside the gene matches. The CDR3 DNA reads as TGTGCCAGCAGCTTCCTCCGGGACAGCTACCAGCATTTT. Translation gives CASSFLRDSYQHF.

The chain employs TRBV10-1 and TRBJ1-1; the D gene is possibly TRBD1 (5 bases). The ends were cut back, 5 bases at V and 8 bases at J, with 9 bases in the middle. The CDR3 runs 11 residues. The germline V gene encodes CDR1 WNHNN and CDR2 SYGVQD (reference sequence). The CDR3 loop reads CASSSGLEAFF. As DNA, the CDR3 is TGCGCCAGCAGTTCGGGACTAGAAGCTTTCTTT.

The chain joins TRBV19 to TRBJ1-1; D remains ambiguous. The CDR3 length is 15 residues. Trimming took off 5 bases at V and 4 bases at J, with 17 bases between the two ends. CDR1 is LNHDA, CDR2 SQIVND, per germline (reference sequence). The CDR3 DNA sequence: TGTGCCAGTAGTCCCACCACCGGAGGGCTCACTGAAGCTTTCTTT. As protein: CASSPTTGGLTEAFF.

The chain has TRBV3-1 (or the pseudogene TRBV3-2) and TRBJ2-1; a possible D gene is TRBD2 (7 bases). Germline assignment: CDR1 LGHDT and CDR2 YNNKEL (reference sequence). Trimming stripped 5 bases from V and 4 bases from J, with 15 bases between. This CDR3 is 15 amino acids long. In nucleotides, the CDR3 is TGTGCCAGCAGCACAGGGAGGGGAGCTTACAATGAGCAGTTCTTC. As protein: CASSTGRGAYNEQFF.

This clone was observed once. The CDR3: CASSPQGNTIYF. Here the CDR3 DNA reads TGTGCCAGCAGCCCACAAGGAAACACCATATATTTT. This chain links TRBV12-3 or TRBV12-4 with TRBJ1-3, with no clear D. Deletions cut 6 bases from V and 4 bases from J, with 7 bases between. CDR3 length equals 12 residues.

The rearrangement links TRBV5-8 to TRBJ2-3, with a weak D call TRBD2 (5 bases). Trimming pared 1 base from V and 10 bases from J, leaving 13 bases between. The CDR3 has 13 residues. CDR1 and CDR2 (germline): SGHTS, YDEGEE. The DNA of the CDR3 is TGTGCCAGCAGCTTGTCGTACTCCGGGGCGCAGTATTTT. Its protein product is CASSLSYSGAQYF. The full variable domain, rest sourced from reference TRBV5-8 and TRBJ2-3, is EAGVTQSPTHLIKTRGQQATLRCSPISGHTSVYWYQQALGLGLQFLLWYDEGEERNRGNFPPRFSGRQFPNYSSELNVNALELEDSALYLCASSLSYSGAQYFGPGTRLTVL.

V is TRBV2 and J is TRBJ2-7, with 15 nucleotides matching TRBD2. This CDR3 has 16 amino acids. Losses at the gene ends were 5 bases for V and 3 bases for J; bases not matched to a gene: 5. In germline, CDR1 is SNHLY, CDR2 FYNNEI. In DNA form, the CDR3 reads TGTGCCAGCAGTTGGACTAGCGGGAGGGCAAACTACGAGCAGTACTTC. It is translated as CASSWTSGRANYEQYF.

The V gene is TRBV5-6, the J gene TRBJ1-1, with D uncertain. Trimming took 1 base from V and 3 from J, leaving 4 bases between them. Germline V lookup: CDR1 SGHDT, CDR2 YYEEEE. The CDR3 has 12 residues. The CDR3 DNA is TGTGCCAGCAGCTTGCTTTACACTGAAGCTTTCTTT. Encoded protein: CASSLLYTEAFF.

The chain combines TRBV15 with TRBJ2-7; no firm D call. Germline assignment: CDR1 LNHNV and CDR2 YYDKDF (reference sequence). V was cut by 1 base and J by 3 bases, with 13 bases left in between. The CDR3 has 15 amino acids. The CDR3 DNA follows: TGTGCCACCAGCAGAGGACTCCTTGATAACTACGAGCAGTACTTC. Its translation: CATSRGLLDNYEQYF.

This chain uses TRBV2 with TRBJ2-7; TRBD2 is a possible D gene (5 bases). The CDR3 is 15 residues long. Looked up from germline, CDR1 is SNHLY and CDR2 is FYNNEI. V dropped 4 bases and J dropped 0 bases, with 13 bases sitting between them. CDR3 coding DNA: TGTGCCAGCAGTGGACGGGGTGGCCCCTCCTACGAGCAGTACTTC. Translation gives CASSGRGGPSYEQYF.

This clone occurred a few times. The chain uses TRBV25-1 and TRBJ2-5; D call uncertain. This CDR3 spans 13 amino acids. Germline V gene sequence: CDR1 MGHDK, CDR2 SYGVNS. The V gene lost 4 bases and the J gene lost 3 bases, with 9 bases spanning the gap. Written as DNA, the CDR3 is TGTGCCAGCAGTGGCCCCAGCGAAGAGACCCAGTACTTC. It specifies CASSGPSEETQYF. The whole variable domain, filled in from reference TRBV25-1 and TRBJ2-5, reads EADIYQTPRYLVIGTGKKITLECSQTMGHDKMYWYQQDPGMELHLIHYSYGVNSTEKGDLSSESTVSRIRTEHFPLTLESARPSHTSQYLCASSGPSEETQYFGPGTRLLVL.

This clone turned up a few times. The chain links TRBV5-5 to TRBJ1-2; D perhaps matches TRBD1 (5 bases). This CDR3 is built from 12 residues. Germline V gene sequence: CDR1 SGHKS, CDR2 YYEKEE (reference sequence). V was trimmed by 5 bases and J by 12 bases, leaving 17 bases between them. CDR3 region: CASSRVAEGHTF. In DNA, the CDR3 is TGTGCCAGCAGTCGGGTGGCGGAGGGGCACACCTTC.

V usage is TRBV4-2 and J usage is TRBJ2-1, with D possibly being TRBD2 (5 bases). V dropped 5 bases and J dropped 4 bases, with 9 bases sitting between them. Looked up from germline, CDR1 is LGHNA and CDR2 is YNFKEQ. The CDR3 runs to 13 residues. CDR3 residues: CASSVTTYNEQFF. The DNA of the CDR3 is TGTGCCAGCAGCGTGACTACTTACAATGAGCAGTTCTTC.

The gene calls are TRBV7-8 and TRBJ2-2; 7 bases fit TRBD1. The V gene end was trimmed by 5 bases and the J gene end by 2 bases; junction bases not matched to a gene: 5. CDR3 length: 15 amino acids. CDR1 is SGHVS and CDR2 is FQNEAQ in the germline V gene. CDR3 residues: CASSLYRGNTGELFF. Here the CDR3 DNA reads TGTGCCAGCAGCCTCTACAGGGGTAACACCGGGGAGCTGTTTTTT. The whole variable domain, filled in from reference TRBV7-8 and TRBJ2-2, reads GAGVSQSPRYKVAKRGQDVALRCDPISGHVSLFWYQQALGQGPEFLTYFQNEAQLDKSGLPSDRFFAERPEGSVSTLKIQRTQQEDSAVYLCASSLYRGNTGELFFGEGSRLTVL.

V usage is TRBV5-1 and J usage is TRBJ1-3; D gene ambiguous. This CDR3 is 15 amino acids long. V was clipped by 3 bases and J by 4 bases, with 14 bases between them. Germline lookup yields CDR1 SGHRS and CDR2 YFSETQ. In DNA form, the CDR3 reads TGCGCCAGCAGCTCCGGTCCCACGGGGGGAAACACCATATATTTT. Amino acid sequence: CASSSGPTGGNTIYF.

The chain recombines TRBV19 with TRBJ2-3; possibly TRBD2 for D (5 bases). The germline gives CDR1 LNHDA, CDR2 SQIVND (reference sequence). V dropped 7 bases and J dropped 2 bases, with 10 bases sitting between them. The CDR3 extends over 13 amino acids. CDR3 nucleotides: TGTGCCAGTACTAGCACTAACACAGATACGCAGTATTTT. Protein sequence: CASTSTNTDTQYF.

The chain recombines TRBV5-1 with TRBJ1-1; TRBD1 matches at 8 bases. Trimming took 2 bases from V and 5 from J; bases not matched to a gene: 5. The CDR3 runs 14 residues. Germline V CDR1 and CDR2: SGHRS, YFSETQ. The CDR3 DNA is TGCGCCAGCAGCTTCAGGGGGCTGGGGACTGAAGCTTTCTTT. Translation: CASSFRGLGTEAFF. The complete variable domain, with remaining parts taken from reference TRBV5-1 and TRBJ1-1, reads KAGVTQTPRYLIKTRGQQVTLSCSPISGHRSVSWYQQTPGQGLQFLFEYFSETQRNKGNFPGRFSGRQFSNSRSEMNVSTLELGDSALYLCASSFRGLGTEAFFGQGTRLTVV.

The chain employs TRBV29-1 and TRBJ2-7; 9 bases fit TRBD1. V shed 1 base, J shed 5 bases, and the junction held 9 bases outside the gene matches. This CDR3 has 15 residues. The germline CDR1 and CDR2 sequences are SQVTM and ANQGSEA. The CDR3 is CSVEGSGTGTDEQYF. The CDR3 coding sequence is TGCAGCGTTGAAGGGTCGGGGACAGGGACTGACGAGCAGTACTTC.

This chain joins TRBV6-5 and TRBJ2-7, with 8 bases aligning to TRBD2. The ends lost 0 bases at V and 2 bases at J; junction bases unmatched: 6. The V gene's germline CDR1 is MNHEY and CDR2 SVGAGI. This CDR3 contains 16 residues. The CDR3 region has the DNA TGTGCCAGCAGTTACTCGAGACTAGCGCGAGCCTACGAGCAGTACTTC. Encoded protein: CASSYSRLARAYEQYF.

The chain is built from TRBV7-8 and TRBJ2-4, with a tentative D call TRBD2 (6 bases). The CDR3 length is 15 residues. Germline loops: CDR1 SGHVS, CDR2 FQNEAQ. V dropped 1 base and J dropped 7 bases, with 14 bases sitting between them. Written as DNA, the CDR3 is TGTGCCAGCAGCTTAGTTCCGGAGGGGAGGAACATTCAGTACTTC. It specifies CASSLVPEGRNIQYF.

The chain links TRBV5-1 to TRBJ2-3; 7 bases line up with TRBD2. Germline lookup yields CDR1 SGHRS and CDR2 YFSETQ. Losses at the gene ends were 4 bases for V and 0 bases for J; bases not matched to a gene: 5. This CDR3 contains 15 residues. The CDR3 loop is CASSVTSISTDTQYF. The CDR3 DNA follows: TGCGCCAGCAGCGTGACTAGCATCAGCACAGATACGCAGTATTTT.